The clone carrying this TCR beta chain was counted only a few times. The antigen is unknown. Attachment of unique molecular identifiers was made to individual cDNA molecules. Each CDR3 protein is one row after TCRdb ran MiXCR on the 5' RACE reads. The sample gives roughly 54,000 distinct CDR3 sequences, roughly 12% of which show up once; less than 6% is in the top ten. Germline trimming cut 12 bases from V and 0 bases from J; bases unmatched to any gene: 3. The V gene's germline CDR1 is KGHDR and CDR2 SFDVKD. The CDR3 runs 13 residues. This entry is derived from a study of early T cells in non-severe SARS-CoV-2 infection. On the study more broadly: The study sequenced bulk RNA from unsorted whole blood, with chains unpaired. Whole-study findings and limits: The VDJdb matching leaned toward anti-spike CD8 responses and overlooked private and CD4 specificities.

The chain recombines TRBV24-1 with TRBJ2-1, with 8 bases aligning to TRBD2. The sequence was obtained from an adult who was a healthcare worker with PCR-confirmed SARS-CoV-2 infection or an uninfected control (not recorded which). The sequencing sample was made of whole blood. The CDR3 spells CAVSGSSYNEQFF. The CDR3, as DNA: TGTGCCGTCAGCGGGAGCTCCTACAATGAGCAGTTCTTC.